This TCR beta chain was identified during a study of blood T cell repertoires in COVID-19. Assay used: immunoSEQ multiplex PCR; TCRdb lists only in-frame clones, some missing. The sample gives 180,000 or so clones, around 89% of which show up once; approximately 0.8% is in the top ten. Cohort placement rested on clinical history that participants reported themselves. CDR1 LGHDT and CDR2 YNNKEL come from the germline V gene (reference sequence). V gave up 0 bases and J gave up 3 bases; unmatched junction bases: 7. The CDR3 has 17 amino acids. Sequenced: PBMCs or T cells enriched from blood (not recorded which). This TCR was recovered from a woman aged 18-30 years who had recovered from COVID-19. The chain couples TRBV3-1 (or the pseudogene TRBV3-2) to TRBJ2-1; TRBD2 aligns across 8 bases. CDR3 protein: CASSQDRGGHFYNEQFF. The CDR3 DNA is TGTGCCAGCAGCCAAGACCGGGGGGGCCACTTCTACAATGAGCAGTTCTTC.